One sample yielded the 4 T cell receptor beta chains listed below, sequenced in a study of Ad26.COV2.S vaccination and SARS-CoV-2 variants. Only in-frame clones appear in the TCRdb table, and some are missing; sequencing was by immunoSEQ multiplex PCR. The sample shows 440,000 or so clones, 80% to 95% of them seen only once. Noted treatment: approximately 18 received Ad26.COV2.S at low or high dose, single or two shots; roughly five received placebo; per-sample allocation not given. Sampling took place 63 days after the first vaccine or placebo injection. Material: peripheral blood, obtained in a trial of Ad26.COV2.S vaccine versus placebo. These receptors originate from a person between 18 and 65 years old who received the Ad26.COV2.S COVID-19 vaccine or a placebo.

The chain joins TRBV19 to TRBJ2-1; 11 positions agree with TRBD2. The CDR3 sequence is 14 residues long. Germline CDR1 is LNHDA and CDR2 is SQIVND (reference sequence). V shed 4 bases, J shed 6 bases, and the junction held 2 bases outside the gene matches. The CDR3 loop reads CASSSGTSGNEQFF. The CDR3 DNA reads TGTGCCAGTAGTAGTGGGACTAGCGGCAATGAGCAGTTCTTC.

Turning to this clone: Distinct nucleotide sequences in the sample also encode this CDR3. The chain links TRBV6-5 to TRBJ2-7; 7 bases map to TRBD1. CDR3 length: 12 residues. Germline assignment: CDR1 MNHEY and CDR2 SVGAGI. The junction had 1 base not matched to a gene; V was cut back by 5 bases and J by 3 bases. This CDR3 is CASSPGGYEQYF. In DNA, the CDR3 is TGTGCCAGCAGTCCAGGGGGCTACGAGCAGTACTTC.

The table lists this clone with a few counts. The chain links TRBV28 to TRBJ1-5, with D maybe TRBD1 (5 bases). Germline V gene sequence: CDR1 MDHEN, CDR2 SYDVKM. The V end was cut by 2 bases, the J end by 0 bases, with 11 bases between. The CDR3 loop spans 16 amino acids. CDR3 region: CASSLGAAASNQPQHF. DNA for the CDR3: TGTGCCAGCAGTTTAGGGGCGGCGGCTAGCAATCAGCCCCAGCATTTT.

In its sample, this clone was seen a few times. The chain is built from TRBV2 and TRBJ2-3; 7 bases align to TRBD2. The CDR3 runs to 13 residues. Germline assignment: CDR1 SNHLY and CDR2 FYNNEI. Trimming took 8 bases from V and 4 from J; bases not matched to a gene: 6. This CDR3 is CASVRERADTQYF. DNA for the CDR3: TGTGCCAGCGTGCGGGAGCGGGCAGATACGCAGTATTTT. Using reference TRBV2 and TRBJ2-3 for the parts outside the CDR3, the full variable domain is EPEVTQTPSHQVTQMGQEVILRCVPISNHLYFYWYRQILGQKVEFLVSFYNNEISEKSEIFDDQFSVERPDGSNFTLKIRSTKLEDSAMYFCASVRERADTQYFGPGTRLTVL.